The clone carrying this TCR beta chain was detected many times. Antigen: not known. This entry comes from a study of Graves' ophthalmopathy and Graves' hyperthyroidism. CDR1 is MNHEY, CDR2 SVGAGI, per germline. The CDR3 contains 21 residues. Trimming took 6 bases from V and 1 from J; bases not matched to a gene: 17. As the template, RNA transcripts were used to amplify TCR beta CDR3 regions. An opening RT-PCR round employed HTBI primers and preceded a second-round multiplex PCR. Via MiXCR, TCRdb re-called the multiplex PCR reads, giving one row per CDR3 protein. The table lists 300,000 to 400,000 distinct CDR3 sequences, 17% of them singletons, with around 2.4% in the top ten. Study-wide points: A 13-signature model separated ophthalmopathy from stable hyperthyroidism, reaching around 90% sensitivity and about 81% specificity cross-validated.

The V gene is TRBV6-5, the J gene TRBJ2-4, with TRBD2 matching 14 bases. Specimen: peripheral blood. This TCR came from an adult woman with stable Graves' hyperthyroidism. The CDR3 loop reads CASSPGLAGEESGRAKNIQYF. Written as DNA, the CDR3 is TGTGCCAGCAGCCCGGGACTAGCGGGAGAGGAATCGGGGAGGGCCAAAAACATTCAGTACTTC.